The 21 T cell receptor beta chains in this list originate from one sample, sequenced in a study of blood T cells in healthy people across ages. PCR was performed a second time for roughly 6 to 12 cycles using a sample-barcoded 5' primer and a J-beta primer mix. TCRdb independently ran MiXCR on the 5' RACE reads; one entry per CDR3 protein. The sample yields hundreds of thousands of distinct CDR3 sequences, roughly 60% seen once. The source material was blood. These receptors were obtained from a man aged 25 to 45 in good health.

The genes are TRBV20-1 and TRBJ2-2; 9 bases line up with TRBD2. Trimming took 4 bases from V and 5 from J; bases not matched to a gene: 5. CDR1 is DFQATT and CDR2 is SNEGSKA in the germline V gene (reference sequence). The CDR3 is made up of 14 amino acids. DNA for the CDR3: TGCAGTGCTATAGCGGGGGCAGGGACCGGGGAGCTGTTTTTT. Its translation: CSAIAGAGTGELFF.

The chain is built from TRBV6-2 or TRBV6-3 and TRBJ2-1, with TRBD1 matching 9 bases. With 7 bases clipped from V and 0 bases from J, the junction kept 7 bases outside the gene matches. Germline V gives CDR1 MNHEY, CDR2 SVGEGT. The CDR3 is 16 residues long. The chain's CDR3 is CASNTNRGPSYNEQFF. The CDR3 region has the DNA TGTGCCAGCAATACGAACAGGGGGCCCTCCTACAATGAGCAGTTCTTC.

The chain is built from TRBV7-9 and TRBJ2-7, with TRBD2 as a possible D gene (5 bases). Trimming stripped 0 bases from V and 3 bases from J, with 12 bases between. The germline gives CDR1 SEHNR, CDR2 FQNEAQ (reference sequence). This CDR3 is 15 amino acids long. The CDR3 loop reads CASSLAVVTNYEQYF. CDR3 nucleotides: TGTGCCAGCAGCTTAGCGGTCGTGACTAACTACGAGCAGTACTTC.

This clonotype occurred a few times. The rearrangement joins TRBV6-2 or TRBV6-3 to TRBJ2-5; D gene ambiguous. Per germline, CDR1 MNHEY and CDR2 SVGEGT. Trimming took 8 bases from V and 5 from J, leaving 18 bases between them. The CDR3 covers 14 residues. CDR3 region: CASDRATVGETQYF. In nucleotides, the CDR3 is TGTGCCAGCGATCGAGCGACGGTAGGGGAGACCCAGTACTTC.

The chain has TRBV20-1 and TRBJ2-4; 10 bases line up with TRBD2. CDR1 is DFQATT, CDR2 SNEGSKA, per germline (reference sequence). CDR3 length equals 18 residues. The V segment lost 3 bases and the J segment 0 bases; nucleotides outside the gene matches: 11. The CDR3 coding sequence is TGCAGTGCTAGGGTTAGCGGGGGGCAATGGGTAGCCAAAAACATTCAGTACTTC. Translation: CSARVSGGQWVAKNIQYF.

The chain uses TRBV7-2 and TRBJ2-7; no clear D. The J call may be faulty, since TRBJ2-5 better matches the DNA end. Germline V lookup: CDR1 SGHTA, CDR2 FQGNSA. The CDR3 consists of 12 residues. The CDR3 sequence is CASSPWVETQYF. CDR3 sequence (DNA): TGTGCCAGCAGCCCGTGGGTGGAGACCCAGTACTTC.

This chain uses TRBV10-3 with TRBJ1-1; 7 bases fit TRBD1. After removal of 10 bases from V and 5 bases from J, the junction contained 19 bases not matched to a gene. There are 16 residues in the CDR3. The V gene's germline CDR1 is ENHRY and CDR2 SYGVKD. The CDR3 is CATTSTEGASGTEAFF. The DNA for the CDR3 is TGTGCCACAACCTCGACCGAGGGGGCGTCGGGGACTGAAGCTTTCTTT.

The chain recombines TRBV9 with TRBJ2-5; a possible D gene is TRBD1 (5 bases). The V gene's germline CDR1 is SGDLS and CDR2 YYNGEE. The ends were cut back, 2 bases at V and 2 bases at J, with 19 bases in the middle. This CDR3 spans 17 amino acids. CDR3 residues: CASSVFPPAGHQETQYF. The CDR3, as DNA: TGTGCCAGCAGCGTTTTCCCCCCGGCAGGACATCAAGAGACCCAGTACTTC.

The table lists this clonotype with a few counts. The chain uses TRBV12-3 or TRBV12-4 and TRBJ2-7; 10 bases map to TRBD2. This CDR3 comprises 16 residues. Unmatched junction bases numbered 8, after V lost 6 bases and J lost 0 bases. The CDR3 bases are TGTGCCAGCAGACCCAATAGCGGGGGGCTCTCCTACGAGCAGTACTTC. Protein sequence: CASRPNSGGLSYEQYF.

V and J are TRBV4-1 and TRBJ1-1; TRBD1 matches at 7 bases. This CDR3 spans 15 amino acids. V was clipped by 5 bases and J by 1 base; unmatched bases: 7. Germline loops: CDR1 MGHRA, CDR2 YSYEKL. CDR3: CASSNTGTENTEAFF. In DNA, the CDR3 is TGCGCCAGCAGCAACACCGGGACAGAGAACACTGAAGCTTTCTTT.

On this clonotype: A much larger clone differs from this one at a single base, so this may be a read error. The rearrangement joins TRBV29-1 to TRBJ2-3; D gene ambiguous. CDR3 length equals 13 residues. Germline V lookup: CDR1 SQVTM, CDR2 ANQGSEA. Between the trimmed V and J ends, which lost 8 bases and 1 base, there was a span of 13 bases. Here the CDR3 DNA reads TGCAGCTTCAGTTTTGGGGGCACAGATACGCAGTATTTT. It codes for CSFSFGGTDTQYF.

The chain has TRBV7-2 and TRBJ2-7; the D is unclear. CDR3 length equals 14 residues. Germline loops: CDR1 SGHTA, CDR2 FQGNSA. Between the trimmed V and J ends, which lost 2 bases and 5 bases, there was a span of 13 bases. The CDR3 sequence: CASSLLTVSNEQYF. The CDR3 DNA reads TGTGCCAGCAGCTTATTGACTGTATCGAACGAGCAGTACTTC.

This clonotype was found once. The rearrangement joins TRBV14 to TRBJ2-5, with D unclear. Trimming took 1 base from V and 11 from J, leaving 14 bases between them. The length of the CDR3 is 13 residues. Germline V lookup: CDR1 SGHDN, CDR2 FVKESK. The CDR3 reads CASSQGLQWVQYF. The CDR3 DNA is TGTGCCAGCAGCCAAGGCCTTCAGTGGGTGCAGTACTTC.

CDR3 residues: CASSQGLVNIQYF. CDR3 bases: TGCGCCAGCAGCCAGGGACTTGTGAACATTCAGTACTTC. This chain uses TRBV4-3 with TRBJ2-5; TRBD2 is a possible D gene (6 bases). The assigned J gene may be wrong: the sequence end matches TRBJ2-4 better. Germline assignment: CDR1 LGHNA and CDR2 YSLEER. This CDR3 is 13 amino acids long.

The chain combines TRBV29-1 with TRBJ1-1; D not resolved. Trimming cost V 8 bases and J 4 bases, with 20 bases left between them. The germline CDR1 and CDR2 sequences are SQVTM and ANQGSEA. The CDR3 runs 14 residues. The CDR3 nucleotides read TGCAGCACGTGGCAAACAAATCGGGGCACTGAAGCTTTCTTT. This codes for CSTWQTNRGTEAFF.

The V call is TRBV5-1, the J call TRBJ2-1, with 8 bases matching TRBD2. Germline trimming cut 4 bases from V and 2 bases from J; bases unmatched to any gene: 8. This CDR3 has 16 amino acids. The germline CDR1 and CDR2 sequences are SGHRS and YFSETQ. The CDR3 nucleotides read TGCGCCAGCAGCGTACGGGGCGGGAGGACCTACAATGAGCAGTTCTTC. Its protein product is CASSVRGGRTYNEQFF.

This chain connects TRBV20-1 to TRBJ2-5; 7 nucleotides match TRBD1. The ends lost 6 bases at V and 5 bases at J; junction bases unmatched: 9. This CDR3 region has 13 residues. Germline V gene sequence: CDR1 DFQATT, CDR2 SNEGSKA (reference sequence). The CDR3: CSAYRGYGETQYF. The DNA of the CDR3 is TGCAGTGCCTACAGGGGATATGGGGAGACCCAGTACTTC.

In its sample, this clonotype was seen once. V usage is TRBV10-3 and J usage is TRBJ2-7; no reliable D call. CDR1 and CDR2 (germline): ENHRY, SYGVKD. The V and J ends lost 1 base and 7 bases respectively, with 11 bases between them. The CDR3 sequence is 13 residues long. The CDR3: CAISEYGLVEQYF. CDR3 DNA: TGTGCCATCAGTGAGTACGGTCTGGTTGAGCAGTACTTC.

This chain links TRBV5-1 with TRBJ1-5, with D possibly TRBD1 on 6 matching bases. This CDR3 comprises 15 residues. V dropped 4 bases and J dropped 1 base, with 12 bases sitting between them. CDR1 is SGHRS, CDR2 YFSETQ, per germline. As DNA, the CDR3 is TGCGCCAGCAGCCAACAGGGCGGGAGCAATCAGCCCCAGCATTTT. Amino acid sequence: CASSQQGGSNQPQHF.

This clonotype showed up just a few times. The gene calls are TRBV6-4 and TRBJ2-4, with 8 bases matching TRBD2. V was pared by 7 bases and J by 9 bases, with 2 bases of the junction left unmatched. The CDR3 is made up of 11 amino acids. Germline V gene data show CDR1 as MRHNA and CDR2 as SNTAGT. CDR3 bases: TGTGCCAGCATAACTAGCGGCATTCAGTACTTC. Translated, it gives CASITSGIQYF.

The DNA of the CDR3 is TGTGCCAGCAGTTACGTCCTAGGGGGGCGAGATACGCAGTATTTT. Amino acids: CASSYVLGGRDTQYF. The chain recombines TRBV6-6 with TRBJ2-3; TRBD1 or TRBD2 may be the D gene (6 bases each). The CDR3 has 15 residues. Trimming shortened V by 2 bases and J by 5 bases, and 14 bases separated the two germline ends. CDR1 is MNHNY and CDR2 is SVGAGI in the germline V gene (reference sequence).